One and the same sample provided the 9 T cell receptor beta chains below, sequenced in a study of shared clonotypes between healthy human individuals. Sequencing used immunoSEQ multiplex PCR; TCRdb keeps in-frame clones, though not all of them. Of roughly 2 million clones listed, roughly 94% are singletons. The sequenced sample consisted of naive CD4+ T cells sorted from blood. The subset is: CD45RA+ positively selected. Receptor source: a man aged 18 to 29 in good health.

The chain employs TRBV13 and TRBJ2-3; no clear D. Trimming took 5 bases from V and 4 from J, leaving 7 bases between them. The CDR3 spans 12 residues. Germline V lookup: CDR1 PRHDT, CDR2 FYEKMQ (reference sequence). For the CDR3, the DNA is TGTGCCAGCAGCCCTTCATCAGATACGCAGTATTTT. Translating it yields CASSPSSDTQYF.

V and J are TRBV4-3 and TRBJ2-2; D not certain. Per germline, CDR1 LGHNA and CDR2 YSLEER. Trimming took 0 bases from V and 4 from J, leaving 6 bases between them. CDR3 length: 14 amino acids. This chain's CDR3 is CASSQDTVTGELFF. In nucleotides, the CDR3 is TGCGCCAGCAGCCAAGATACAGTCACCGGGGAGCTGTTTTTT.

The chain is built from TRBV30 and TRBJ1-5; TRBD1 might be the D (5 bases). This CDR3 contains 14 residues. Germline V CDR1 and CDR2: GTSNPN, SVGIG (reference sequence). V lost 3 bases and J lost 7, with 16 bases in between. CDR3 in DNA: TGTGCCTGGAGCGACGGGGCTTTGGGGCAGCCCCAGCATTTT. This sequence encodes CAWSDGALGQPQHF.

Here the CDR3 reads CASSLSPGQGAREQYF. CDR3 sequence (DNA): TGTGCCAGCAGTTTATCGCCGGGACAGGGGGCGCGGGAGCAGTACTTC. V usage is TRBV27 and J usage is TRBJ2-7; 12 nucleotides agree with TRBD1. Losses at the gene ends were 0 bases for V and 7 bases for J; bases not matched to a gene: 7. Germline assignment: CDR1 MNHEY and CDR2 SMNVEV (reference sequence). This CDR3 has 16 residues.

The chain combines TRBV18 with TRBJ1-4, with D unresolved. The CDR3 extends over 14 amino acids. Germline loops: CDR1 KGHSH, CDR2 LQKENI. Trimming took 1 base from V and 8 from J, leaving 11 bases between them. CDR3 loop: CASSPQRADEKLFF. As DNA, the CDR3 is TGTGCCAGCTCACCACAAAGGGCAGACGAAAAACTGTTTTTT. Full variable domain (outside the CDR3, taken from reference TRBV18 and TRBJ1-4): NAGVMQNPRHLVRRRGQEARLRCSPMKGHSHVYWYRQLPEEGLKFMVYLQKENIIDESGMPKERFSAEFPKEGPSILRIQQVVRGDSAAYFCASSPQRADEKLFFGSGTQLSVL.

The chain couples TRBV5-6 to TRBJ1-4; D possibly corresponds to TRBD1 (6 bases). This CDR3 has 15 residues. Germline V CDR1 and CDR2: SGHDT, YYEEEE. V was trimmed by 3 bases and J by 7 bases, leaving 16 bases between them. The CDR3 coding sequence is TGTGCCAGCAGCTCGGAGGGGGGTCGTCCTGAAAAACTGTTTTTT. This gives the protein CASSSEGGRPEKLFF.

V usage is TRBV18 and J usage is TRBJ2-4; TRBD1 matches at 7 bases. Per the germline V gene, CDR1 is KGHSH and CDR2 is LQKENI. J gave up 4 bases and V 3 bases, and 3 bases lay outside the gene matches. The CDR3 is made up of 14 amino acids. The CDR3 region has the DNA TGTGCCAGCTCACCGTCGGGACAGAAAAACATTCAGTACTTC. Its protein is CASSPSGQKNIQYF.

The chain carries TRBV6-5 and TRBJ2-7; perhaps TRBD1 as D (5 bases). The CDR3 has 15 residues. The germline V and J ends were trimmed by 0 bases and 3 bases, with 12 bases remaining between them. Germline CDR1 and CDR2: MNHEY and SVGAGI. The DNA of the CDR3 is TGTGCCAGCAGTTACTCGATGGACATTGGCTACGAGCAGTACTTC. Translating gives CASSYSMDIGYEQYF.

This chain links TRBV9 with TRBJ1-1; D not resolved. This CDR3 has 14 residues. Looked up from germline, CDR1 is SGDLS and CDR2 is YYNGEE. Trimming shortened V by 1 base and J by 1 base, and 8 bases separated the two germline ends. CDR3 DNA: TGTGCCAGCAGCGTATTACCAGCGAACACTGAAGCTTTCTTT. Amino acids: CASSVLPANTEAFF.